Each of the 23 T cell receptor beta chains below was sequenced from the same sample in a study of OX40 agonist ivuxolimab in advanced cancers. The table came from immunoSEQ multiplex PCR; TCRdb's copy has only in-frame clones and leaves some out. The sample lists some 86,000 clones; about 94% were seen once. The sequences come from CD4+ or CD8+ T cells sorted from blood, collected in a trial of the OX40 agonist ivuxolimab. The receptors were gathered from an adult with an advanced solid tumor such as melanoma, head and neck, liver or kidney cancer.

The genes are TRBV7-9 and TRBJ2-5; D uncertain. Germline V gene sequence: CDR1 SEHNR, CDR2 FQNEAQ (reference sequence). V was clipped by 4 bases and J by 1 base, with 1 base between them. CDR3 length: 11 residues. The CDR3 coding sequence is TGTGCCAGCAGCTCCCAAGAGACCCAGTACTTC. Translating gives CASSSQETQYF. Full variable domain (outside the CDR3, taken from reference TRBV7-9 and TRBJ2-5): DTGVSQNPRHKITKRGQNVTFRCDPISEHNRLYWYRQTLGQGPEFLTYFQNEAQLEKSRLLSDRFSAERPKGSFSTLEIQRTEQGDSAMYLCASSSQETQYFGPGTRLLVL.

The V call is TRBV4-1, the J call TRBJ2-7, with 7 bases that match TRBD2. Per germline, CDR1 MGHRA and CDR2 YSYEKL. The CDR3 extends over 15 amino acids. Trimming took 3 bases from V and 1 from J; bases not matched to a gene: 6. The CDR3 region has the DNA TGCGCCAGCAGCCACGAGCGGGGAGGGTCCTACGAGCAGTACTTC. Amino acids: CASSHERGGSYEQYF.

The V gene is TRBV2, the J gene TRBJ2-7; no firm D call. The germline gives CDR1 SNHLY, CDR2 FYNNEI. This CDR3 comprises 15 residues. V was trimmed by 3 bases and J by 5 bases, leaving 17 bases between them. The CDR3 nucleotides read TGTGCCAGCAGTGAGGGATTTTATGTTACCCACGAGCAGTACTTC. This gives the protein CASSEGFYVTHEQYF.

This clone was detected once. The chain carries TRBV2 and TRBJ2-3; 10 nucleotides match TRBD1. The V segment lost 4 bases and the J segment 3 bases; nucleotides outside the gene matches: 4. CDR1 is SNHLY, CDR2 FYNNEI, per germline. The CDR3 is 15 residues long. The CDR3 protein is CASSVDRGGTDTQYF. As DNA, the CDR3 is TGTGCCAGCAGTGTGGACAGGGGGGGTACAGATACGCAGTATTTT.

This chain joins TRBV7-3 and TRBJ2-1, with 8 bases aligning to TRBD2. With 5 bases clipped from V and 0 bases from J, the junction kept 9 bases outside the gene matches. The germline gives CDR1 SGHTA, CDR2 FQGTGA. The CDR3 is made up of 17 amino acids. Here the CDR3 DNA reads TGTGCCAGCAGCCCCGTAGCGGGACCAAACTCCTACAATGAGCAGTTCTTC. Encoded protein: CASSPVAGPNSYNEQFF.

This sequence joins TRBV5-5 and TRBJ2-5; the D gene could be TRBD1 or TRBD2 (5 bases each). V gave up 2 bases and J gave up 0 bases, with 17 bases separating them. Germline V gene lookup returns CDR1 SGHKS and CDR2 YYEKEE (reference sequence). This CDR3 comprises 17 residues. The CDR3 loop reads CASSFNRDEGYQETQYF. In DNA form, the CDR3 reads TGTGCCAGCAGCTTCAACCGGGACGAGGGATACCAAGAGACCCAGTACTTC.

J is TRBJ2-3 and V is TRBV28; no reliable D call. CDR1 is MDHEN and CDR2 is SYDVKM in the germline V gene. The V end was cut by 2 bases, the J end by 3 bases, with 15 bases between. The CDR3 has 16 amino acids. CDR3: CASSLGSSKGTDTQYF. The CDR3 region has the DNA TGTGCCAGCAGTTTAGGCTCTAGTAAGGGTACAGATACGCAGTATTTT.

The chain recombines TRBV19 with TRBJ1-4; D is perhaps TRBD1 (5 bases). Germline loops: CDR1 LNHDA, CDR2 SQIVND (reference sequence). The CDR3 is made up of 12 amino acids. Between the trimmed V and J ends, which lost 6 bases and 5 bases, there was a span of 7 bases. The CDR3 reads CASSRQNEKLFF. For the CDR3, the DNA is TGTGCCAGTAGCAGACAGAATGAAAAACTGTTTTTT.

The genes are TRBV7-3 and TRBJ2-3; 14 positions agree with TRBD2. The CDR3 runs to 16 residues. CDR1 and CDR2 (germline): SGHTA, FQGTGA. J lost 4 bases, V lost 5 bases, and 5 bases had no gene match. The CDR3 sequence is CASSPTSGGAPDTQYF. The CDR3 nucleotides read TGTGCCAGCAGCCCGACTAGCGGGGGGGCGCCAGATACGCAGTATTTT.

This chain joins TRBV9 and TRBJ2-7; possibly TRBD2 for D (6 bases). This CDR3 has 16 residues. V gave up 0 bases and J gave up 0 bases, with 13 bases separating them. Germline V lookup: CDR1 SGDLS, CDR2 YYNGEE. As DNA, the CDR3 is TGTGCCAGCAGCGTAGCGGGGGTCTCGAGCTCCTACGAGCAGTACTTC. Protein sequence: CASSVAGVSSSYEQYF.

The chain links TRBV28 to TRBJ1-1; 9 nucleotides line up with TRBD1. J gave up 2 bases and V 6 bases, and 4 bases lay outside the gene matches. The CDR3 extends over 14 amino acids. Germline CDR1 and CDR2: MDHEN and SYDVKM. The CDR3 protein is CASRPTGGNTEAFF. CDR3 coding DNA: TGTGCCAGCAGACCTACAGGGGGCAACACTGAAGCTTTCTTT.

A note on this clone: The junction departs from germline at one end; a sequencing error may be responsible. This chain links TRBV7-8 with TRBJ2-7; D uncertain. The CDR3 covers 13 residues. In germline, CDR1 is SGHVS, CDR2 FQNEAQ. The CDR3 reads CVSSSTDPYEQYF. The CDR3 DNA sequence: TGTGTCAGCAGCTCGACGGACCCCTACGAGCAGTACTTC.

The chain employs TRBV27 and TRBJ2-1, with 10 bases matching TRBD1. This CDR3 has 15 residues. J lost 7 bases, V lost 5 bases, and 8 bases had no gene match. The V gene's germline CDR1 is MNHEY and CDR2 SMNVEV (reference sequence). The DNA for the CDR3 is TGTGCCAGCAGTGTAGGAGGGGGACAGGGGAATGAGCAGTTCTTC. Its translation: CASSVGGGQGNEQFF.

The V call is TRBV2, the J call TRBJ1-5; 7 positions agree with TRBD1. The V gene's germline CDR1 is SNHLY and CDR2 FYNNEI. The trim removed 4 bases at V and 3 bases at J, leaving 6 bases unmatched. There are 15 residues in the CDR3. The CDR3, as DNA: TGTGCCAGCAGTGGTCCCGGGACAGCCAATCAGCCCCAGCATTTT. It is translated as CASSGPGTANQPQHF.

V gene TRBV29-1 combines with J gene TRBJ2-5; the match to TRBD1 covers 7 bases. CDR1 is SQVTM, CDR2 ANQGSEA, per germline. This CDR3 is built from 18 residues. V was pared by 3 bases and J by 1 base, with 17 bases of the junction left unmatched. The DNA for the CDR3 is TGCAGCGTTGATGTTTCGGACCGGGACAGAAGCCTCCAAGAGACCCAGTACTTC. Residues: CSVDVSDRDRSLQETQYF.

The chain has TRBV6-5 and TRBJ1-2, with a tentative D call TRBD1 (5 bases). The ends were cut back, 2 bases at V and 3 bases at J, with 13 bases in the middle. CDR3 length: 15 residues. From germline, CDR1 is MNHEY and CDR2 SVGAGI. For the CDR3, the DNA is TGTGCCAGCAGTTACCGCCAGGGTGGCTACTATGGCTACACCTTC. It specifies CASSYRQGGYYGYTF.

This clone was recorded only once. CDR3 in amino acids: CASSGRVTAPDTQYF. CDR3 nucleotides: TGCGCCAGCAGCGGCAGAGTAACGGCTCCAGATACGCAGTATTTT. The chain joins TRBV5-1 to TRBJ2-3; unclear D gene. CDR1 and CDR2 from the germline V gene are SGHRS and YFSETQ. The CDR3 sequence is 15 residues long. Trimming stripped 4 bases from V and 4 bases from J, with 16 bases between.

On this clone itself: A read error may account for a junction end that differs from germline. The J gene is TRBJ2-2, the V gene TRBV6-4; D uncertain. The length of the CDR3 is 12 residues. Germline loops: CDR1 MRHNA, CDR2 SNTAGT. CDR3 loop: CASRDYTGELFF. The CDR3 DNA is TGTGCCAGCAGAGACTACACCGGGGAGCTGTTTTTT.

V and J are TRBV7-6 and TRBJ2-1; no definite D call. The CDR3 runs 13 residues. Germline V gene data show CDR1 as SGHVS and CDR2 as FNYEAQ. V lost 1 base and J lost 9, with 10 bases in between. In nucleotides, the CDR3 is TGTGCCAGCAGCTTAGAAGCGCTAGGTGAGCAGTTCTTC. This sequence encodes CASSLEALGEQFF.

This rearrangement joins TRBV12-1 to TRBJ2-5; the tabulated D call, TRBD2, remains unverified against the DNA. TRBV12-1 is labeled a pseudogene. The CDR3 is 14 residues long. CDR3 amino acids: CASSRPEGIKTQYF. The CDR3 DNA sequence: TGTGCCAGCAGCCGACCAGAGGGCATTAAGACCCAGTACTTC.

This clone came up once. This chain uses TRBV5-8 with TRBJ1-4; possibly TRBD1 for D (5 bases). Trimming cost V 0 bases and J 8 bases, with 11 bases left between them. The CDR3 has 14 residues. Germline CDR1 and CDR2: SGHTS and YDEGEE. CDR3 nucleotides: TGTGCCAGCAGCTTGGGGCAGGGTGGAGAAAAACTGTTTTTT. It is translated as CASSLGQGGEKLFF.

This clone came up once. This CDR3 reads CASSSQVQETQYF. The CDR3 coding sequence is TGTGCCAGCAGCTCGCAGGTCCAAGAGACCCAGTACTTC. V and J are TRBV7-9 and TRBJ2-5, with D unclear. Per the germline V gene, CDR1 is SEHNR and CDR2 is FQNEAQ (reference sequence). This CDR3 spans 13 amino acids. V lost 4 bases and J 1 base, leaving 7 bases between the germline ends.

The chain uses TRBV2 and TRBJ1-4; D call uncertain. The CDR3 is made up of 12 amino acids. Germline V gene lookup returns CDR1 SNHLY and CDR2 FYNNEI. CDR3 region: CATLRENEKLFF. The CDR3 nucleotides are TGTGCTACCTTGCGAGAAAATGAAAAACTGTTTTTT. The variable domain in full, completed from reference TRBV2 and TRBJ1-4, reads EPEVTQTPSHQVTQMGQEVILRCVPISNHLYFYWYRQILGQKVEFLVSFYNNEISEKSEIFDDQFSVERPDGSNFTLKIRSTKLEDSAMYFCATLRENEKLFFGSGTQLSVL.